This entry describes one T cell receptor (beta chain). TCRdb reprocessed the 5' RACE reads; each CDR3 protein has one entry and no DNA is given. The sample spans about 380,000 distinct CDR3 sequences; the ten largest clones claim approximately 2.8%. The data are from a study of monozygotic twins with inflammatory bowel disease. CDR1 and CDR2 (germline): DFQATT, SNEGSKA (reference sequence). This CDR3 has 18 residues. The sequencing input was blood. The V gene is TRBV20-1, the J gene TRBJ2-2; TCRdb designates TRBD2, a call that cannot be tested without DNA. This receptor was taken from a human donor with ulcerative colitis or Crohn's disease, or a healthy co-twin of an affected twin (not recorded which). CDR3 in amino acids: CSAPGLAGGSANTGELFF.